Listed below are T cell receptor beta chains from one sample, sequenced in a study of response to subunit inactivated influenza vaccine. TCRdb reprocessed the RT-PCR reads via MiXCR and lists one record per CDR3 protein. This table has roughly 710,000 distinct CDR3 sequences, approximately 14% appearing once. Material: PBMCs from blood, obtained roughly 15 days before vaccination. The receptors derive from a middle-aged man who received an inactivated influenza vaccine. Each CDR3 is given with its conserved first and last residue. Fields, in order: CDR3 length, clone size, D gene, V gene, J gene, CDR3 protein, CDR3 DNA. A D gene is named only where the DNA matches it firmly. Clone size appears in some rows only: once, few, many, or a class for an expanded clone.

14	-	-	TRBV13	TRBJ2-3	CASSFIASTDTQYF	TGTGCCAGCAGCTTCATCGCTAGCACAGATACGCAGTATTTT
14	-	-	TRBV4-1	TRBJ2-2	CASSQQGGAGELFF	TGCGCCAGCAGCCAACAGGGTGGGGCCGGGGAGCTGTTTTTT
18	few	TRBD2	TRBV20-1	TRBJ2-3	CSARAPAGAGGPGDTQYF	TGCAGTGCTAGGGCCCCCGCGGGCGCGGGGGGGCCTGGTGATACGCAGTATTTT
14	-	TRBD2	TRBV7-8	TRBJ2-7	CASSPSGGTGEQYF	TGTGCCAGCAGCCCGAGCGGGGGGACCGGCGAGCAGTACTTC
11	once	-	TRBV5-2	TRBJ2-3	CAMGPGLTQYF	TGTGCCATGGGCCCTGGCCTAACGCAGTATTTT
16	-	TRBD1	TRBV9	TRBJ2-5	CASSTSGTGGWETQYF	TGTGCCAGCAGCACCTCCGGGACAGGGGGTTGGGAGACCCAGTACTTC
15	few	-	TRBV7-9	TRBJ2-7	CASSLGPTVTYEQYF	TGTGCCAGCAGCTTAGGCCCGACGGTAACCTACGAGCAGTACTTC
14	many	-	TRBV29-1	TRBJ2-1	CSVELEGSYNEQFF	TGCAGCGTTGAACTAGAGGGCTCCTACAATGAGCAGTTCTTC
15	few	TRBD2	TRBV15	TRBJ2-1	CATSRASGRNNEQFF	TGTGCCACCAGCAGAGCTAGCGGGAGGAACAATGAGCAGTTCTTC
16	-	TRBD2	TRBV27	TRBJ2-7	CASSPSTSRSSYEQYF	TGTGCCAGCAGTCCGTCGACTAGCAGGAGCTCCTACGAGCAGTACTTC
14	-	TRBD2	TRBV5-1	TRBJ2-7	CASSSTSGGVEQYF	TGCGCCAGCAGCTCGACTAGCGGGGGGGTCGAGCAGTACTTC
16	few	-	TRBV4-3	TRBJ2-2	CASSQEVGANTGELFF	TGCGCCAGCAGCCAAGAGGTCGGGGCGAACACCGGGGAGCTGTTTTTT
20	few	TRBD2	TRBV6-1	TRBJ2-1	CASSALLPFAGTRYGNEQFF	TGTGCCAGCAGTGCCCTTTTGCCCTTCGCTGGGACTAGGTATGGCAATGAGCAGTTCTTC
11	many	-	TRBV25-1	TRBJ2-7	CASSGRGEQYF	TGTGCCAGCAGTGGACGCGGCGAGCAGTACTTC